What follows are 22 T cell receptor beta chains derived from one specimen sequenced in a study of T cells after yellow fever vaccination. TCRdb recomputed calls from the 5' RACE reads with MiXCR, one row per CDR3 protein. The data hold 250,000 to 300,000 distinct CDR3 sequences, with roughly 5.2% observed a single time. Sequenced material: CD4+ T cells sorted from PBMCs, taken on the day of the yellow fever booster vaccination. These receptors all come from a young man who received the YFV17D yellow fever vaccine.

The CDR3 bases are TGTGCCAGCAGTTTATCGTATAGGGGATACTACGAGCAGTACTTC. This translates into CASSLSYRGYYEQYF. The rearrangement joins TRBV27 to TRBJ2-7, with TRBD1 as a possible D gene (5 bases). V was clipped by 0 bases and J by 3 bases, with 12 bases between them. The V gene's germline CDR1 is MNHEY and CDR2 SMNVEV (reference sequence). The CDR3 has 15 amino acids.

This clonotype showed up many times. The J gene is TRBJ1-2, the V gene TRBV18, with 8 bases aligning to TRBD1. The CDR3 runs to 15 residues. Unmatched junction bases numbered 5, after V lost 3 bases and J lost 2 bases. CDR1 is KGHSH, CDR2 LQKENI, per germline. The CDR3: CASSPGTGVNYGYTF. Written as DNA, the CDR3 is TGTGCCAGCTCACCTGGGACAGGCGTCAACTATGGCTACACCTTC.

V and J are TRBV6-5 and TRBJ1-5, with D possibly TRBD1 on 6 matching bases. Germline V gene sequence: CDR1 MNHEY, CDR2 SVGAGI. The CDR3 totals 15 residues. Deletions cut 0 bases from V and 6 bases from J, with 12 bases between. The chain's CDR3 is CASSYSMGGSQPQHF. DNA of the CDR3: TGTGCCAGCAGTTACTCGATGGGGGGCAGTCAGCCCCAGCATTTT.

The table lists this clonotype with a few counts. The CDR3 here is CASRSQGGTEAFF. The CDR3 DNA reads as TGTGCCAGCAGATCCCAGGGTGGCACTGAAGCTTTCTTT. The chain recombines TRBV11-2 with TRBJ1-1, with D possibly being TRBD1 (5 bases). The V end lost 6 bases, the J end lost 4 bases, and 12 bases lay between the germline ends. CDR1 SGHAT and CDR2 FQNNGV come from the germline V gene. The CDR3 consists of 13 residues.

The sample holds many counts of this clonotype. The chain joins TRBV6-4 to TRBJ2-3; 10 nucleotides line up with TRBD2. This CDR3 contains 15 residues. The junction had 7 bases not matched to a gene; V was cut back by 6 bases and J by 4 bases. CDR1 MRHNA and CDR2 SNTAGT come from the germline V gene. This CDR3 is CASSVSGGPADTQYF. The CDR3, as DNA: TGTGCCAGCAGCGTTAGCGGGGGGCCGGCAGATACGCAGTATTTT.

Only a few counts were recorded for this clonotype. The gene calls are TRBV7-3 and TRBJ2-5; D call uncertain. Germline-derived CDR1 and CDR2 are SGHTA and FQGTGA. This CDR3 is 15 amino acids long. The germline V and J ends were trimmed by 4 bases and 5 bases, with 17 bases remaining between them. CDR3 amino acids: CASSSDPRRVETQYF. The CDR3 DNA follows: TGTGCCAGCAGCTCTGACCCAAGGAGAGTGGAGACCCAGTACTTC. Based on the CDR3 plus reference TRBV7-3 and TRBJ2-5, the full variable domain is GAGVSQTPSNKVTEKGKYVELRCDPISGHTALYWYRQSLGQGPEFLIYFQGTGAADDSGLPNDRFFAVRPEGSVSTLKIQRTERGDSAVYLCASSSDPRRVETQYFGPGTRLLVL.

This clonotype was counted ten times or more. The CDR3 DNA reads as TGCGCCAGCAGCCAAGATGGTTCGAGCTACCACATGAACACTGAAGCTTTCTTT. Protein: CASSQDGSSYHMNTEAFF. The rearrangement links TRBV4-1 to TRBJ1-1; no reliable D call. V was cut by 0 bases and J by 0 bases, with 17 bases left in between. CDR1 is MGHRA and CDR2 is YSYEKL in the germline V gene. The CDR3 is 18 residues long.

This clonotype was recorded at least ten times. The chain joins TRBV11-1 to TRBJ2-1; TRBD1 agrees at 10 bases. The CDR3 runs 15 residues. The V and J ends lost 5 bases and 10 bases, in that order; junction bases with no gene match: 11. Germline values: CDR1 SGHAT, CDR2 FQDESV (reference sequence). CDR3 sequence reads: CASSIISGQGVEQFF. DNA of the CDR3: TGTGCCAGCAGCATTATCTCCGGACAGGGGGTCGAGCAGTTCTTC. The full variable domain, with the rest looked up from reference TRBV11-1 and TRBJ2-1, is EAEVAQSPRYKITEKSQAVAFWCDPISGHATLYWYRQILGQGPELLVQFQDESVVDDSQLPKDRFSAERLKGVDSTLKIQPAELGDSAMYLCASSIISGQGVEQFFGPGTRLTVL.

This clonotype was counted a few times. The J gene is TRBJ1-6, the V gene TRBV7-8; D not resolved. V shed 0 bases and J shed 7 bases, with 10 bases lying between them. CDR1 is SGHVS, CDR2 FQNEAQ, per germline. The CDR3 has 15 residues. DNA of the CDR3: TGTGCCAGCAGCTTAGCGCCGTTGCCAAATTCACCCCTCCACTTT. Its protein is CASSLAPLPNSPLHF.

The chain combines TRBV11-2 with TRBJ1-5; 9 nucleotides align to TRBD1. With 5 bases clipped from V and 2 bases from J, the junction kept 7 bases outside the gene matches. Germline CDR1 and CDR2: SGHAT and FQNNGV. The CDR3 covers 16 residues. In nucleotides, the CDR3 is TGTGCCAGCAGCCCGGGACAGGGTCTAGGCAATCAGCCCCAGCATTTT. Encoded protein: CASSPGQGLGNQPQHF.

The CDR3 loop is CASSLDGSGGPAYNEQFF. DNA of the CDR3: TGCGCCAGCAGCTTGGATGGTAGCGGGGGCCCCGCCTACAATGAGCAGTTCTTC. This chain connects TRBV5-1 to TRBJ2-1, with 9 bases lining up with TRBD2. The CDR3 totals 18 residues. The V segment lost 0 bases and the J segment 2 bases; nucleotides outside the gene matches: 9. Germline-derived CDR1 and CDR2 are SGHRS and YFSETQ.

This rearrangement joins TRBV27 to TRBJ1-1, with D perhaps TRBD1 (5 bases). In germline, CDR1 is MNHEY, CDR2 SMNVEV (reference sequence). Trimming pared 0 bases from V and 1 base from J, leaving 9 bases between. The CDR3 is 15 residues long. The chain's CDR3 is CASSLSQGWNTEAFF. As DNA, the CDR3 is TGTGCCAGCAGTTTATCTCAGGGATGGAACACTGAAGCTTTCTTT.

This clonotype was found many times. The chain recombines TRBV12-3 or TRBV12-4 with TRBJ2-7; D is unclear. The CDR3 has 14 residues. V lost 0 bases to trimming and J lost 7 bases, with 13 bases between them. CDR3 sequence (DNA): TGTGCCAGCAGTTTAGCGCAAAGGGCGGAGGAGCAGTACTTC. Encoded protein: CASSLAQRAEEQYF.

In its sample, this clonotype was seen many times. The chain uses TRBV2 and TRBJ2-4; D may match TRBD1 or TRBD2 (6 bases each). V was shortened by 8 bases and J by 1 base, with 9 bases between the two germline ends. Per germline, CDR1 SNHLY and CDR2 FYNNEI. The CDR3 runs to 13 residues. CDR3 region: CASGGPAKNIQYF. The DNA for the CDR3 is TGTGCCAGCGGGGGGCCGGCCAAAAACATTCAGTACTTC.

This clonotype was recorded a few times. The chain links TRBV7-2 to TRBJ2-7; perhaps TRBD1 as D (6 bases). Looked up from germline, CDR1 is SGHTA and CDR2 is FQGNSA. This CDR3 is built from 15 residues. V lost 1 base to trimming and J lost 2 bases, with 12 bases between them. The CDR3 is CASSLEVGAAYEQYF. CDR3 bases: TGTGCCAGCAGCTTAGAGGTGGGGGCCGCCTACGAGCAGTACTTC.

The rearrangement joins TRBV18 to TRBJ1-1; D is unresolved. V lost 0 bases and J lost 0, with 8 bases in between. There are 15 residues in the CDR3. CDR1 and CDR2 (germline): KGHSH, LQKENI. CDR3 loop: CASSPPSLLNTEAFF. Written as DNA, the CDR3 is TGTGCCAGCTCACCACCCTCACTTCTGAACACTGAAGCTTTCTTT.

This clonotype has more than one count but fewer than ten. CDR3 bases: TGCAGTGCTAGTTTCGGGACAGCCCTTTACAATGAGCAGTTCTTC. Translation gives CSASFGTALYNEQFF. V usage is TRBV20-1 and J usage is TRBJ2-1, with 7 bases matching TRBD1. Germline V lookup: CDR1 DFQATT, CDR2 SNEGSKA (reference sequence). The CDR3 is 15 amino acids. The junction had 9 bases not matched to a gene; V was cut back by 3 bases and J by 4 bases.

This clonotype was observed many times. The V and J genes are TRBV5-1 and TRBJ2-3, with D unclear. This CDR3 comprises 15 residues. Germline-derived CDR1 and CDR2 are SGHRS and YFSETQ. The germline V and J ends were trimmed by 1 base and 4 bases, with 13 bases remaining between them. In DNA form, the CDR3 reads TGCGCCAGCAGCTTGACGTCCGGGTTTGCAGATACGCAGTATTTT. Translated: CASSLTSGFADTQYF.

The table lists this clonotype with a few counts. This chain links TRBV6-5 with TRBJ2-1, with 8 bases identical to TRBD2. CDR1 and CDR2 (germline): MNHEY, SVGAGI. The CDR3 consists of 14 residues. After removal of 6 bases from V and 4 bases from J, the junction contained 5 bases not matched to a gene. CDR3 DNA sequence: TGTGCCAGCAGGGGTAGCGGGGATTACAATGAGCAGTTCTTC. This encodes CASRGSGDYNEQFF.

The chain employs TRBV20-1 and TRBJ2-3, with D possibly TRBD1 on 6 matching bases. With 1 base removed from V and 6 bases from J, the gap between germline ends came to 8 bases. Germline lookup yields CDR1 DFQATT and CDR2 SNEGSKA (reference sequence). CDR3 length: 12 amino acids. The CDR3 region has the DNA TGCAGTGCTAGAGGGACAGTGGATACGCAGTATTTT. It yields the protein CSARGTVDTQYF.

This chain links TRBV5-1 with TRBJ2-7; TRBD2 agrees at 8 bases. V lost 3 bases, J lost 5 bases, and 10 bases stayed unmatched. Germline assignment: CDR1 SGHRS and CDR2 YFSETQ. The CDR3 sequence is 15 residues long. CDR3 in amino acids: CASSWGGQRGNEQYF. CDR3 DNA sequence: TGCGCCAGCAGCTGGGGAGGCCAGCGGGGGAACGAGCAGTACTTC.

The sample holds a few counts of this clonotype. The V and J genes are TRBV21-1 and TRBJ1-4. TRBV21-1 is described as a pseudogene. This CDR3 is built from 14 residues. CDR3 region: CASSIVRSGEKLFF. The CDR3 nucleotides are TGTGCCAGCAGCATTGTAAGGTCTGGCGAAAAACTGTTTTTT.